A single T cell receptor (beta chain) is shown here with its context. Its antigen is unknown. The PCR made use of 60 Vbeta and 13 Jbeta primers. Generated by immunoSEQ multiplex PCR, the TCRdb table keeps only in-frame clones and is missing some. The sample table includes 120,000 to 150,000 clones. This record comes from a study of cytomegalovirus exposure and HLA in healthy donors. Study conclusions and caveats: Donors were assumed by presence/absence analyses to have roughly uniform sequencing depth. Per a later analysis, roughly 17,000 TCR beta sequences showed association with HLA alleles at 0.05 false discovery rate. TCR beta sequences reportedly predicted most subjects' HLA-A and HLA-B alleles accurately. The authors considered a cluster of highly shared sequence variants likely to be a sequencing artifact.

Per germline, CDR1 SGHRS and CDR2 YFSETQ. The CDR3 is 14 amino acids. With 1 base clipped from V and 9 bases from J, the junction kept 4 bases outside the gene matches. The V call is TRBV5-1, the J call TRBJ2-1, with TRBD1 matching over 10 bases. Material: PBMCs. This clonotype was sampled from a woman aged 45-60 years in good health and CMV-seronegative. CDR3 sequence (DNA): TGCGCCAGCAGCTTGTCGGGGACAGGGGCTGAGCAGTTCTTC. Protein sequence: CASSLSGTGAEQFF.